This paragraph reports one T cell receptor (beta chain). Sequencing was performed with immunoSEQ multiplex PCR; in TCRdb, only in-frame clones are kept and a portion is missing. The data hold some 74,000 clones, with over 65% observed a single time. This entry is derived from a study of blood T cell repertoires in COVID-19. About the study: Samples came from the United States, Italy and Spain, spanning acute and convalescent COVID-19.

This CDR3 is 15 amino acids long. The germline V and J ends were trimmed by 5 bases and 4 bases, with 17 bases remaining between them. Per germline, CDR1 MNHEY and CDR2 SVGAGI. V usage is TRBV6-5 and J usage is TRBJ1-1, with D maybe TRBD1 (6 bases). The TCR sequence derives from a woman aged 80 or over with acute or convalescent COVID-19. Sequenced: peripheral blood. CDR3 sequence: CASSRDIRGSTEAFF. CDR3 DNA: TGTGCCAGCAGTAGGGACATCCGAGGGAGCACTGAAGCTTTCTTT.